This is a list of T cell receptor beta chains from one sample in a study of T cell clones after liver transplantation. Sequenced by immunoSEQ multiplex PCR; TCRdb stores in-frame clones only, minus some. The top ten hold approximately 0.43% of the sample, which has 80,000 or so clones, 70% to 85% seen once. The input for sequencing was CD4+ T cells from blood, taken approximately 3.5 years after liver transplant. The receptor source for this set is a human patient who received a liver transplant. Among the T cells, some may be from the graft donor. Both conserved end residues are part of each CDR3. The D gene is left open where the match is weak. Rows give clone size only sometimes, using once, few, many, or a class for an expanded clone.

abundance	v_gene	j_gene	d_gene	CDR3aa	CDR3nt
NA	TRBV19	TRBJ2-1	TRBD2	CASSIVLGLVRNEQFF	TGTGCCAGTAGTATAGTATTGGGACTAGTAAGGAATGAGCAGTTCTTC
once	TRBV18	TRBJ2-5	NA	CASSPQTGSRETQYF	TGTGCCAGCTCACCTCAGACCGGGAGTCGGGAGACCCAGTACTTC
NA	TRBV20-1	TRBJ2-7	NA	CSASIQGGQYF	TGCAGTGCTAGTATACAGGGCGGGCAGTACTTC
NA	TRBV18	TRBJ2-7	TRBD1	CASSLGTGMNNEQYF	TGTGCCAGCTCCCTAGGGACAGGGATGAACAACGAGCAGTACTTC
NA	TRBV7-2	TRBJ2-2	NA	CASSLGWGSTGELFF	TGTGCCAGCAGCTTAGGGTGGGGGAGCACCGGGGAGCTGTTTTTT
NA	TRBV6-5	TRBJ1-5	TRBD1	CATAGQGGNQPQHF	TGTGCCACCGCCGGACAGGGGGGGAATCAGCCCCAGCATTTT
NA	TRBV20-1	TRBJ2-5	NA	CSAPIQETQYF	TGCAGTGCTCCTATTCAAGAGACCCAGTACTTC
NA	TRBV28	TRBJ1-5	TRBD1	CASSYRTGVERVQPQHF	TGTGCCAGCAGTTATCGGACAGGGGTAGAGAGAGTCCAGCCCCAGCATTTT
NA	TRBV19	TRBJ2-1	NA	CASSISRFYGGMDNEQFF	TGTGCCAGTAGTATTTCCCGCTTCTATGGGGGAATGGACAATGAGCAGTTCTTC
NA	TRBV4-1	TRBJ1-2	NA	CASSQGRQLNYGYTF	TGCGCCAGCAGCCAAGGTCGGCAGCTAAACTATGGCTACACCTTC